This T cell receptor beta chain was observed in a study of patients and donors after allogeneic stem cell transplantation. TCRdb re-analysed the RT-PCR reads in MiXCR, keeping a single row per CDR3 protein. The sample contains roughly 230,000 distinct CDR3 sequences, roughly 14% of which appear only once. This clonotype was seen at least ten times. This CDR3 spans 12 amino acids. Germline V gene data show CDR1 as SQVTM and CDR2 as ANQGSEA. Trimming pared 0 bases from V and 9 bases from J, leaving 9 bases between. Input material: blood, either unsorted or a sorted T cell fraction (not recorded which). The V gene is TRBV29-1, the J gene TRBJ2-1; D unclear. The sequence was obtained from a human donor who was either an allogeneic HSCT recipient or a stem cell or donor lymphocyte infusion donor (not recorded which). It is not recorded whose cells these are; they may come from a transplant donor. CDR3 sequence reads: CSVEDIASEQFF. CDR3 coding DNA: TGCAGCGTTGAAGATATCGCGAGTGAGCAGTTCTTC.